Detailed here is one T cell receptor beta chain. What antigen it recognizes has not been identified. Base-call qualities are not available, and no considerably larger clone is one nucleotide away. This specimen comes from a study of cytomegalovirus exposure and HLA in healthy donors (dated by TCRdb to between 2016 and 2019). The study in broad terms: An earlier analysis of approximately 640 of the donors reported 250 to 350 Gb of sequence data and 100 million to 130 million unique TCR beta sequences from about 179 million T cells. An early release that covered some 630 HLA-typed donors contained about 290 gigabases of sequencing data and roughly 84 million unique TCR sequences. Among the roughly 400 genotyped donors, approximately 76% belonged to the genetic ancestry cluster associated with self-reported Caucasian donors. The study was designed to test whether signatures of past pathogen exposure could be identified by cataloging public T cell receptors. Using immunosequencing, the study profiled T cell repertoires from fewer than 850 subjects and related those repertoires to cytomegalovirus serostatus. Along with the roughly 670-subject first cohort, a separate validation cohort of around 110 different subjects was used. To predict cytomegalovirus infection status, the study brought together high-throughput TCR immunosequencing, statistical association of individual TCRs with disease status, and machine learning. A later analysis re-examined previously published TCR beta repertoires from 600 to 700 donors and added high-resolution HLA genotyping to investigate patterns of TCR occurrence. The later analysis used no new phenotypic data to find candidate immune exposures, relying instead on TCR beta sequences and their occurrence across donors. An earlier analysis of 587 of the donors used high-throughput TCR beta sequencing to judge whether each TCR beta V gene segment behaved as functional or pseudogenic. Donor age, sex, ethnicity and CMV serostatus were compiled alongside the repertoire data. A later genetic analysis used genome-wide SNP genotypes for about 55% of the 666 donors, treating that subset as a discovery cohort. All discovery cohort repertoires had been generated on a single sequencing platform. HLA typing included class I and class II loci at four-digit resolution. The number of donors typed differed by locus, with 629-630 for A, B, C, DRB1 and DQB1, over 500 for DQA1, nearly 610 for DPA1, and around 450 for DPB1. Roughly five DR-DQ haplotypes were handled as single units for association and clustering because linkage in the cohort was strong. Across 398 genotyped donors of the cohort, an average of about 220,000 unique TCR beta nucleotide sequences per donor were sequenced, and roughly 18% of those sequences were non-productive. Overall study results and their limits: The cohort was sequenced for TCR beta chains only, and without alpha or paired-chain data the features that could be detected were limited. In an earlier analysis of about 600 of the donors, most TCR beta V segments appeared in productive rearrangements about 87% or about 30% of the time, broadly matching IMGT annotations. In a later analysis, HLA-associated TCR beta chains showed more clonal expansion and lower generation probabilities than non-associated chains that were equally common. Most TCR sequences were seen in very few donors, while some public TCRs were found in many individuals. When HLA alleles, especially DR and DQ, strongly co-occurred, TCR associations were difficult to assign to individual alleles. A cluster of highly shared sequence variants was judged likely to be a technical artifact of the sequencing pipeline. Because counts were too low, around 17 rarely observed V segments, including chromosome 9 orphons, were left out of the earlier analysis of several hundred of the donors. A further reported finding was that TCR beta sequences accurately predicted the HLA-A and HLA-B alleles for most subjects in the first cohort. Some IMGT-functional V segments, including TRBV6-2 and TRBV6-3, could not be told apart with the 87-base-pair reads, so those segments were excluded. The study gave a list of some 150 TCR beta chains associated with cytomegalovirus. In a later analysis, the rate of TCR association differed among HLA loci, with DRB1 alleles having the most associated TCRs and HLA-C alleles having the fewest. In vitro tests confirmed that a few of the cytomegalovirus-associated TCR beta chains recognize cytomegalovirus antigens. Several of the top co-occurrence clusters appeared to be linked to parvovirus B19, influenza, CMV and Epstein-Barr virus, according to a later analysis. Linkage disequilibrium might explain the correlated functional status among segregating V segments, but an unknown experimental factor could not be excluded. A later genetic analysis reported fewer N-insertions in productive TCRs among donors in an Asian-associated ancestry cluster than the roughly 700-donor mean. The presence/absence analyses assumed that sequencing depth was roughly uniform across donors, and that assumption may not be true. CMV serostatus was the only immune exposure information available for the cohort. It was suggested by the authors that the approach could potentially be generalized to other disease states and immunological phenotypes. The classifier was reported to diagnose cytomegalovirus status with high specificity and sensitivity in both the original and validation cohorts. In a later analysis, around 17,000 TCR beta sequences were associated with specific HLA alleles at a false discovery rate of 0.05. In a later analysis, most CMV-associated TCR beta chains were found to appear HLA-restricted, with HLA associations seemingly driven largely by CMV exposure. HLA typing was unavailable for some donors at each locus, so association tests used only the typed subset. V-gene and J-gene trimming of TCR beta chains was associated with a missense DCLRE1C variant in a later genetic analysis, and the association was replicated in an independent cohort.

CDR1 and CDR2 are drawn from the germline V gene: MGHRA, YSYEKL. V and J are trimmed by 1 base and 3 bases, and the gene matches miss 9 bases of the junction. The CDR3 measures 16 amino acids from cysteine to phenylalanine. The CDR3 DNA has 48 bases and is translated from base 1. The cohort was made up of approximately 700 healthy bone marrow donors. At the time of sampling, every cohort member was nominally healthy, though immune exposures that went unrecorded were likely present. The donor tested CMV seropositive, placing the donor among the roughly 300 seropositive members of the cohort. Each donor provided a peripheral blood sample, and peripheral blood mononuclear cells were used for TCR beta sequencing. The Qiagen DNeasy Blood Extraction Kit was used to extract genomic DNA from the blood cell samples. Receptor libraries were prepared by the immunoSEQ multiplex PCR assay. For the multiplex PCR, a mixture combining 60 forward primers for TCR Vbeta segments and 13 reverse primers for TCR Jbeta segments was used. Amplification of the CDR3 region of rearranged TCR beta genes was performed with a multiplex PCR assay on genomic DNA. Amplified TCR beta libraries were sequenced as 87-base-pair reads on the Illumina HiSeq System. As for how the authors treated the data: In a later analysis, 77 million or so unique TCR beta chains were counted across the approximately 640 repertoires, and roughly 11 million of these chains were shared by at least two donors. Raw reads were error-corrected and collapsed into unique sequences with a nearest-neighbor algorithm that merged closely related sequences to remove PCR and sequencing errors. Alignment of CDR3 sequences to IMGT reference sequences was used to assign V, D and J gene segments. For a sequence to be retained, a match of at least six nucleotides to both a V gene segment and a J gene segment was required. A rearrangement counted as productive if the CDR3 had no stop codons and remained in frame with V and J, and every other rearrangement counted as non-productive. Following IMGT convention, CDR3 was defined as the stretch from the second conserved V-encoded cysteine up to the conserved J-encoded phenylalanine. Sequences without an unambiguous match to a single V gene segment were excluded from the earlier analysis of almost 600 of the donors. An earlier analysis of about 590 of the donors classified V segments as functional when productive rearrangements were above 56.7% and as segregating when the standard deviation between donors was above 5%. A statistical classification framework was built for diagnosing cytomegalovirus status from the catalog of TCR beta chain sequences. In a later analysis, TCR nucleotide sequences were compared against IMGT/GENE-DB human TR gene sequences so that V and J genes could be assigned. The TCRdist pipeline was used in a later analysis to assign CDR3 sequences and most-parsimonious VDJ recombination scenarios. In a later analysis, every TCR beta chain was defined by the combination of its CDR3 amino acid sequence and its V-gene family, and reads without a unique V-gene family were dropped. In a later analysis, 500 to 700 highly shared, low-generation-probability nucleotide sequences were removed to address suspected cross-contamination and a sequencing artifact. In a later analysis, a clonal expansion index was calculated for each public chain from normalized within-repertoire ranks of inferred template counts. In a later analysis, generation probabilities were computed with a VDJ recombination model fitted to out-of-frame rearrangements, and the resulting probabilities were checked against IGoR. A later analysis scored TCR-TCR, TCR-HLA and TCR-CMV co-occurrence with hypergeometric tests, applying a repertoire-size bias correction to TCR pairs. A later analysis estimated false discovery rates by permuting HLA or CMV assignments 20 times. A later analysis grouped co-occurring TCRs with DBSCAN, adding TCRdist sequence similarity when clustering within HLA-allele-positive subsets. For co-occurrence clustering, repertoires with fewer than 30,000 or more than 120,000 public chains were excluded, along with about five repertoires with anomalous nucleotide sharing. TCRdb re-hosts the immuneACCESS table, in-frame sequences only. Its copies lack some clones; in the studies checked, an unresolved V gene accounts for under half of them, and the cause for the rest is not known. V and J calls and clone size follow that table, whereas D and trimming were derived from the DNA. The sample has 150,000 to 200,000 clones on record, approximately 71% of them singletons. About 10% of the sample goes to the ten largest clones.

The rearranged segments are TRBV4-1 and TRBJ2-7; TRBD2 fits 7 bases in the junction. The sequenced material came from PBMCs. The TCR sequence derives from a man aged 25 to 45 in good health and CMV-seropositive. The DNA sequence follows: TGCGCCAGCAGCCAAGGATGGGTGCTAGCGGTCTACGAGCAGTACTTC. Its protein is CASSQGWVLAVYEQYF.